This T cell receptor beta chain was captured by sequencing in a study of blood T cell repertoires in COVID-19. Study-wide background: Donors in the United States, Italy and Spain gave samples during acute or convalescent COVID-19. The cDNA or gDNA used as material had been derived from T cells, B-cell-depleted T cells, or PBMCs.

Using immunoSEQ multiplex PCR, the repertoire was profiled, and TCRdb retains in-frame clones only, with some absent. This table holds some 100,000 clones, roughly 90% found once. Germline V lookup: CDR1 SGHRS, CDR2 YFSETQ. Trimming took 0 bases from V and 5 from J; bases not matched to a gene: 4. The CDR3 loop spans 15 amino acids. Sequencing was performed on peripheral blood. The chain links TRBV5-1 to TRBJ2-5, with TRBD1 identical over 10 bases. This sequence was found in a man aged 65-85 years with acute or convalescent COVID-19. The CDR3: CASSLGGQGLETQYF. The CDR3 DNA sequence: TGCGCCAGCAGCTTGGGGGGACAGGGGTTGGAGACCCAGTACTTC.